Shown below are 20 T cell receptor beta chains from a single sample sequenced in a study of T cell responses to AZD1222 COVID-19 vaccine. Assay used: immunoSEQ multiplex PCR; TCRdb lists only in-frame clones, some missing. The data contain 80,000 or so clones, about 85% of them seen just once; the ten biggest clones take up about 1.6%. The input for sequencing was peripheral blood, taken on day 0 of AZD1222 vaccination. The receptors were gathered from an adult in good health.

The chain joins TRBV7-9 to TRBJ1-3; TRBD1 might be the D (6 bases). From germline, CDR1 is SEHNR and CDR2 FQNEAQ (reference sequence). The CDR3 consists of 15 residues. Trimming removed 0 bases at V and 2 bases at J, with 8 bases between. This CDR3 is CASSLAQGTGNTIYF. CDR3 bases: TGTGCCAGCAGCTTAGCCCAGGGGACTGGAAACACCATATATTTT. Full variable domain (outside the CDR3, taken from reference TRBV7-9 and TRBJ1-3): DTGVSQNPRHKITKRGQNVTFRCDPISEHNRLYWYRQTLGQGPEFLTYFQNEAQLEKSRLLSDRFSAERPKGSFSTLEIQRTEQGDSAMYLCASSLAQGTGNTIYFGEGSWLTVV.

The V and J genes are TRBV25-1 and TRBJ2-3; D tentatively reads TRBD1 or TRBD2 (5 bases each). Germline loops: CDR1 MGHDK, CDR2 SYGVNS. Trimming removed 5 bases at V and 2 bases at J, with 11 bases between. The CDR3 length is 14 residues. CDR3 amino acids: CASSRRDLTDTQYF. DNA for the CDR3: TGTGCCAGCAGTAGACGGGACCTCACAGATACGCAGTATTTT.

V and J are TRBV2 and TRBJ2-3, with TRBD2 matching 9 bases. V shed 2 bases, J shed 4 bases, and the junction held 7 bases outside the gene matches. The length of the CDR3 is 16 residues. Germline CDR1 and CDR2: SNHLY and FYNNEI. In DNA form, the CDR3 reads TGTGCCAGCAGTGAACCTGGCGGGAGGGTAGCAGATACGCAGTATTTT. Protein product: CASSEPGGRVADTQYF. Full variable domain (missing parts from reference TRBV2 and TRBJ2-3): EPEVTQTPSHQVTQMGQEVILRCVPISNHLYFYWYRQILGQKVEFLVSFYNNEISEKSEIFDDQFSVERPDGSNFTLKIRSTKLEDSAMYFCASSEPGGRVADTQYFGPGTRLTVL.

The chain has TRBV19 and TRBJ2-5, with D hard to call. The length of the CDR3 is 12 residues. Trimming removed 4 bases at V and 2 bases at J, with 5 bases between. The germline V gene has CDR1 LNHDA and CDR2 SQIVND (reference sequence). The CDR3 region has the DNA TGTGCCAGTAGTACACAGCAAGAGACCCAGTACTTC. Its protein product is CASSTQQETQYF.

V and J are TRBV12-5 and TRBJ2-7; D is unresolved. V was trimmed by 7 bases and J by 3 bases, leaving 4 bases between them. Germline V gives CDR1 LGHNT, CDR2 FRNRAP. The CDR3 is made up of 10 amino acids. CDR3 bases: TGTGCTAGTGCCCACTACGAGCAGTACTTC. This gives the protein CASAHYEQYF.

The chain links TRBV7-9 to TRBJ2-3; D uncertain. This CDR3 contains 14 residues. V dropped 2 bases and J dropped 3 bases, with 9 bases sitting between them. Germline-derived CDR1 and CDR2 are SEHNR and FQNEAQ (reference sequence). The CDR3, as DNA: TGTGCCAGCAGCTTATCTCCCGTAACAGATACGCAGTATTTT. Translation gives CASSLSPVTDTQYF. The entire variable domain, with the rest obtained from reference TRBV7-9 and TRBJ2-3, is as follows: DTGVSQNPRHKITKRGQNVTFRCDPISEHNRLYWYRQTLGQGPEFLTYFQNEAQLEKSRLLSDRFSAERPKGSFSTLEIQRTEQGDSAMYLCASSLSPVTDTQYFGPGTRLTVL.

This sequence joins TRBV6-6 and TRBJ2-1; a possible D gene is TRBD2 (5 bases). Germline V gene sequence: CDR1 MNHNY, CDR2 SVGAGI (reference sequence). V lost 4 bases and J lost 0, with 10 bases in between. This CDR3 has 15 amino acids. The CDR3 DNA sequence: TGTGCCAGCAGTTTGGACTCCAGCTCCTACAATGAGCAGTTCTTC. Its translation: CASSLDSSSYNEQFF.

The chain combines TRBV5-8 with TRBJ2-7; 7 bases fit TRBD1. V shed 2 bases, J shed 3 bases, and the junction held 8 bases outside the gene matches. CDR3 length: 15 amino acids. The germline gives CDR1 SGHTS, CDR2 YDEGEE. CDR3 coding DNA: TGTGCCAGCAGCTTCCGGGACAGTTCCTTCTACGAGCAGTACTTC. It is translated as CASSFRDSSFYEQYF.

The CDR3: CASSDNHGYTF. DNA for the CDR3: TGTGCCAGCAGCGACAATCATGGCTACACCTTC. The chain is built from TRBV9 and TRBJ1-2; no clear D gene. Deletions cut 3 bases from V and 6 bases from J, with 6 bases between. The length of the CDR3 is 11 residues. The germline gives CDR1 SGDLS, CDR2 YYNGEE.

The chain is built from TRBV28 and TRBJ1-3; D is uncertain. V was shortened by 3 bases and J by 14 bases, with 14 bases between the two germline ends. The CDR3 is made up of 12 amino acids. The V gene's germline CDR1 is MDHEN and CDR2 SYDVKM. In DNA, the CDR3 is TGTGCCAGCAGTTTTAGCGCGGCGCTTTTATATTTT. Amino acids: CASSFSAALLYF.

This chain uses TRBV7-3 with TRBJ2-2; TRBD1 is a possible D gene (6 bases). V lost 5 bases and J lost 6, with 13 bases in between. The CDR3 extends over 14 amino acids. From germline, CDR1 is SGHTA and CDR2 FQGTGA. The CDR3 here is CASSPQGPPGELFF. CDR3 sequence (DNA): TGTGCCAGCAGCCCACAGGGTCCCCCCGGGGAGCTGTTTTTT.

The CDR3 spells CASSSGHFNTDTQYF. CDR3 nucleotide sequence: TGCGCCAGCAGCTCGGGACACTTCAACACAGATACGCAGTATTTT. J is TRBJ2-3 and V is TRBV5-1; possibly TRBD1 for D (6 bases). Trimming stripped 3 bases from V and 2 bases from J, with 13 bases between. CDR1 is SGHRS and CDR2 is YFSETQ in the germline V gene. The CDR3 is made up of 15 amino acids.

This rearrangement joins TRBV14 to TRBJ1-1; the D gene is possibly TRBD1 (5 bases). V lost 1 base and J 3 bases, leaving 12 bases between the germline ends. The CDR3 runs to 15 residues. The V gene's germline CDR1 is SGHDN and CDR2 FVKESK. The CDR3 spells CASSQAMGVYTEAFF. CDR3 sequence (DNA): TGTGCCAGCAGCCAAGCAATGGGGGTGTACACTGAAGCTTTCTTT. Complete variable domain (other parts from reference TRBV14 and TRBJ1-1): EAGVTQFPSHSVIEKGQTVTLRCDPISGHDNLYWYRRVMGKEIKFLLHFVKESKQDESGMPNNRFLAERTGGTYSTLKVQPAELEDSGVYFCASSQAMGVYTEAFFGQGTRLTVV.

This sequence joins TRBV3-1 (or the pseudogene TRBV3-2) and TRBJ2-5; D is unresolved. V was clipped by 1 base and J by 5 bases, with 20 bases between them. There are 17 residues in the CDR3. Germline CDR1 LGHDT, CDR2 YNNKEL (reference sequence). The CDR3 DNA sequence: TGTGCCAGCAGCCAAGGAAGAAAAATCCCATCAGAGGAGACCCAGTACTTC. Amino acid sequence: CASSQGRKIPSEETQYF.

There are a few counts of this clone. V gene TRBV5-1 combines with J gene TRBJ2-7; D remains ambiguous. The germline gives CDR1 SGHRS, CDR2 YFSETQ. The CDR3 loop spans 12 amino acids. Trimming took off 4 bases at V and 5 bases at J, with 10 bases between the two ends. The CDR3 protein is CASSSDGDEQYF. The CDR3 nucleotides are TGCGCCAGCAGCAGTGACGGAGACGAGCAGTACTTC. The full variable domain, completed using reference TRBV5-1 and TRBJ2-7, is KAGVTQTPRYLIKTRGQQVTLSCSPISGHRSVSWYQQTPGQGLQFLFEYFSETQRNKGNFPGRFSGRQFSNSRSEMNVSTLELGDSALYLCASSSDGDEQYFGPGTRLTVT.

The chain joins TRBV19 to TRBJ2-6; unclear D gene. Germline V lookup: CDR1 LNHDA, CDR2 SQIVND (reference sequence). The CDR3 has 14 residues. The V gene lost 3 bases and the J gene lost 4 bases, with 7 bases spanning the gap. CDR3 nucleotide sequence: TGTGCCAGTAGTATCCGATCCGGGGCCAACGTCCTGACTTTC. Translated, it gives CASSIRSGANVLTF.

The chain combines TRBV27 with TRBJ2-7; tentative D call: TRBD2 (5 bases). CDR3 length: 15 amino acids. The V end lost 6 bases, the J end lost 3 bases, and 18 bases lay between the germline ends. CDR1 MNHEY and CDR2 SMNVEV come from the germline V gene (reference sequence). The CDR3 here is CASSPVVGVNYEQYF. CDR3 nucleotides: TGTGCCAGCAGCCCAGTAGTGGGAGTAAACTACGAGCAGTACTTC.

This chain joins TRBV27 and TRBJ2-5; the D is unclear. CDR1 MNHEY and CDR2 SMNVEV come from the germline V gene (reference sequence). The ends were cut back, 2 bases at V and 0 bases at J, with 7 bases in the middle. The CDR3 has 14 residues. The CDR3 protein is CASSLNGHQETQYF. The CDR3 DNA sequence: TGTGCCAGCAGTTTAAATGGCCACCAAGAGACCCAGTACTTC.

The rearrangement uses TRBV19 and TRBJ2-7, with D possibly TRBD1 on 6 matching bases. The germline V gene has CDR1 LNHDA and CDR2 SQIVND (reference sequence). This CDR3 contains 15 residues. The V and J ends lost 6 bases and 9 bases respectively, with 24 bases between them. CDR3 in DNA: TGTGCCAGTAGCACCACCGCAGGGGCTGTAGGCGGGCAGTACTTC. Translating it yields CASSTTAGAVGGQYF.

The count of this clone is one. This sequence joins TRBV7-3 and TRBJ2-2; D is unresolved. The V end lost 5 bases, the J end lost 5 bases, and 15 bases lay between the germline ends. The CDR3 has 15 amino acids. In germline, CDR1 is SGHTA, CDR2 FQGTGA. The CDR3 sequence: CASSPPGARTGELFF. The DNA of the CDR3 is TGTGCCAGCAGCCCACCCGGTGCAAGAACCGGGGAGCTGTTTTTT.